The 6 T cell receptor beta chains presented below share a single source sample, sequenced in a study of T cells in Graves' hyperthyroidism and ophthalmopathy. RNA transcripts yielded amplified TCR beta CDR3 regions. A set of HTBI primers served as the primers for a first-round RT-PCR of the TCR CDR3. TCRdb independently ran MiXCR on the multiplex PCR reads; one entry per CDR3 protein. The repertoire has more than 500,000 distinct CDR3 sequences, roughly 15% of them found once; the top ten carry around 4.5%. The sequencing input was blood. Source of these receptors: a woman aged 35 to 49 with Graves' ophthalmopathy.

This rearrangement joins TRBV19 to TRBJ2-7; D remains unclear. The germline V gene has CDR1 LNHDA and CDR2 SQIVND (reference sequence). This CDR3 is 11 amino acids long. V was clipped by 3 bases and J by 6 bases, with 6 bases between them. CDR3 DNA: TGTGCCAGTAGTATGGGTCCCGAGCAGTACTTC. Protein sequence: CASSMGPEQYF.

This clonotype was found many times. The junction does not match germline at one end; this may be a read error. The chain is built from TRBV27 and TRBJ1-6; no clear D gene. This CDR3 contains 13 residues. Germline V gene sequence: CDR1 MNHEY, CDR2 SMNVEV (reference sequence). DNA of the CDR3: TGTGCCAGCAGCTTATTGCCCTTTTCACCCCTCCACTTT. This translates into CASSLLPFSPLHF.

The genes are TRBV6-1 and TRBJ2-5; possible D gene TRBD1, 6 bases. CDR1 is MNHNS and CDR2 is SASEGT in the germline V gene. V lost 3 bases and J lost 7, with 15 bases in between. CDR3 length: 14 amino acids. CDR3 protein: CASSDPQGFGTQYF. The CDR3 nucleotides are TGTGCCAGCAGTGACCCACAGGGCTTTGGGACCCAGTACTTC.

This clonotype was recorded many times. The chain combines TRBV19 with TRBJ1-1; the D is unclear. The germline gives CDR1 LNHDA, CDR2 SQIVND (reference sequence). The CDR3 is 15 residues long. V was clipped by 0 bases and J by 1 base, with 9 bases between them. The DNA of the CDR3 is TGTGCCAGTAGTATAGATAACGGAAGGAACACTGAAGCTTTCTTT. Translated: CASSIDNGRNTEAFF. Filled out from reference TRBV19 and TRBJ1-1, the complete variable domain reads DGGITQSPKYLFRKEGQNVTLSCEQNLNHDAMYWYRQDPGQGLRLIYYSQIVNDFQKGDIAEGYSVSREKKESFPLTVTSAQKNPTAFYLCASSIDNGRNTEAFFGQGTRLTVV.

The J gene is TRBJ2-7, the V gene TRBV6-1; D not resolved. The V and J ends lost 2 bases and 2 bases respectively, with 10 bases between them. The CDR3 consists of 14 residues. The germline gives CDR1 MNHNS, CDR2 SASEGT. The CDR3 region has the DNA TGTGCCAGCAGTGAACCGCTAGTTCCCTACGAGCAGTACTTC. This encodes CASSEPLVPYEQYF.

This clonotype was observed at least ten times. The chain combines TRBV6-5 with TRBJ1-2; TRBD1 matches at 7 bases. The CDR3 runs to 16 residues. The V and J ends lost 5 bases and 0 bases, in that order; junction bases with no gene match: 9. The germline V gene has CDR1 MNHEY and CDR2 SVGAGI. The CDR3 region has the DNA TGTGCCAGCAGTCCTAACCGGGACAGACCTAACTATGGCTACACCTTC. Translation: CASSPNRDRPNYGYTF.